The TCR beta chain under discussion was sequenced for a study of control samples from healthy donors and cancer patients. Libraries were prepared by immunoSEQ multiplex PCR; TCRdb keeps only in-frame clonotypes and omits some of them. The sample contains some 150,000 clones, 85% to 95% of which appear only once. There are 14 residues in the CDR3. Per germline, CDR1 WSHSY and CDR2 SAAADI. The V gene end was trimmed by 0 bases and the J gene end by 5 bases; junction bases not matched to a gene: 4. The source is a man in his forties or fifties in good health. J is TRBJ2-7 and V is TRBV10-2, with TRBD2 matching 7 bases. Source material: blood. CDR3: CASSESGGTHEQYF. The CDR3 DNA reads as TGCGCCAGCAGTGAGTCGGGGGGGACCCACGAGCAGTACTTC.